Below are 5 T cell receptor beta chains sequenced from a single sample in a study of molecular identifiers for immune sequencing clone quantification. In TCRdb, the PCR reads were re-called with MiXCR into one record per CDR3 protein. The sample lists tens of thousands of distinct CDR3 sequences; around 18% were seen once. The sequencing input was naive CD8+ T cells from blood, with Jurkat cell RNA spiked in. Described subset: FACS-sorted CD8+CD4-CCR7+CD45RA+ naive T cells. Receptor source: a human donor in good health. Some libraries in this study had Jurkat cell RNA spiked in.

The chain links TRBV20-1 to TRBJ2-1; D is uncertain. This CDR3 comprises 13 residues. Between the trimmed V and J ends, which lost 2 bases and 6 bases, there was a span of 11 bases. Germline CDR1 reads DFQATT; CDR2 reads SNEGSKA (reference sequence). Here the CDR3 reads CSARRATVNEQFF. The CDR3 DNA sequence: TGCAGTGCTAGACGAGCTACAGTCAATGAGCAGTTCTTC.

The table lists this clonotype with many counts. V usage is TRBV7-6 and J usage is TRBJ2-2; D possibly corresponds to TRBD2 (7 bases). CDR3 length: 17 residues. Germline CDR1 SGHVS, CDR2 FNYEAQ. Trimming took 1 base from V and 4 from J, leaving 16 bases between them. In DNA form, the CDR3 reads TGTGCCAGCAGCTTAGAGGAGGGGGGGTTTATCACCGGGGAGCTGTTTTTT. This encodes CASSLEEGGFITGELFF.

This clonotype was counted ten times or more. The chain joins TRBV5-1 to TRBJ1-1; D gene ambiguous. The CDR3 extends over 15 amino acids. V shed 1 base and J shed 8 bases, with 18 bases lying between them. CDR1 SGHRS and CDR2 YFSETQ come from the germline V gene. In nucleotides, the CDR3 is TGCGCCAGCAGCTTGCGGGCCGATCAGCGGGCCGAAGCTTTCTTT. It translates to CASSLRADQRAEAFF.

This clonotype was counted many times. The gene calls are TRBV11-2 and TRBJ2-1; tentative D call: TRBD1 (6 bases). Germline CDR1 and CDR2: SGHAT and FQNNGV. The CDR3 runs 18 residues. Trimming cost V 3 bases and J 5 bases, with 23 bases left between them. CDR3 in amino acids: CASSLGATGRRVNNEQFF. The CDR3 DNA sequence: TGTGCCAGCAGCTTGGGGGCTACGGGCCGCCGCGTGAACAATGAGCAGTTCTTC.

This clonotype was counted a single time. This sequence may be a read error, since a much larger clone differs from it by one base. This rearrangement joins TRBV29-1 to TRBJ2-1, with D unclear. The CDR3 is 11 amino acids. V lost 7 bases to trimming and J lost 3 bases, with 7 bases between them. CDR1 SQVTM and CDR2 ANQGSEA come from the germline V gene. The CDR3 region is CSAVNYNEQFF. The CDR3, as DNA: TGCAGCGCTGTCAACTACAATGAGCAGTTCTTC.